These 11 T cell receptor beta chains originate from one sample sequenced in a study of blood T cells in healthy people across ages. Sample-barcoded 5' priming and a J-beta primer mix drove a second PCR of roughly 7 to 11 cycles. TCRdb analysed the 5' RACE reads with MiXCR anew, one entry per CDR3 protein. Of 700,000 to 1,000,000 distinct CDR3 sequences in the sample, roughly 44% are singletons; the top ten hold about a fifth. Sequenced: blood. The receptors derive from a man in his fifties or sixties in good health.

A few counts support this clonotype. CDR3 DNA sequence: TGTGCCAGCAGTTTTGGCCGGGACTTTTCCGGGGCCAACGTCCTGACTTTC. It codes for CASSFGRDFSGANVLTF. This chain links TRBV12-3 or TRBV12-4 with TRBJ2-6; a possible D gene is TRBD2 (6 bases). Trimming removed 3 bases from V and 4 bases from J, with 16 bases in between. CDR3 size: 17 residues.

The chain uses TRBV3-1 and TRBJ2-5; TRBD2 agrees at 12 bases. The germline gives CDR1 LGHDT, CDR2 YNNKEL (reference sequence). The CDR3 contains 16 residues. After removal of 7 bases from V and 5 bases from J, the junction contained 11 bases not matched to a gene. The CDR3 loop reads CASTPLAGGTGETQYF. Here the CDR3 DNA reads TGTGCCAGCACCCCACTAGCGGGGGGCACCGGGGAGACCCAGTACTTC.

There are a few counts of this clonotype. In DNA form, the CDR3 reads TGTGCCAGCACTGTTGGGGGGAACTATGGCTACACCTTC. It is translated as CASTVGGNYGYTF. The rearrangement uses TRBV12-3 or TRBV12-4 and TRBJ1-2; D might be TRBD1 (5 bases). The CDR3 has 13 amino acids. Trimming removed 7 bases at V and 2 bases at J, with 11 bases between.

In the case of this clonotype: One end of the junction is discordant with germline, which a read error may explain. J is TRBJ2-4 and V is TRBV5-1, with 9 bases fitting TRBD2. The J call is in doubt because the DNA end fits TRBJ2-7 better. From germline, CDR1 is SGHRS and CDR2 YFSETQ. CDR3 length: 14 amino acids. Here the CDR3 reads CTSSSWTSDGEQYF. CDR3 DNA sequence: TGCACCAGCAGCTCCTGGACTAGCGACGGCGAGCAGTACTTC.

The J gene is TRBJ1-5, the V gene TRBV15; TRBD1 might be the D (6 bases). Germline lookup yields CDR1 LNHNV and CDR2 YYDKDF (reference sequence). The CDR3 sequence is 14 residues long. V was cut by 5 bases and J by 3 bases, with 11 bases left in between. CDR3 nucleotide sequence: TGTGCCACCAGCCGGGGGCAGCTCAATCAGCCCCAGCATTTT. Protein sequence: CATSRGQLNQPQHF.

Comment on this clonotype: Its ends do not fully match the called genes, so a read error is possible. The rearrangement links TRBV12-3 or TRBV12-4 to TRBJ2-3, with D hard to call. The CDR3 is 11 residues long. CDR3 loop: CASIDADTEYF. The CDR3 coding sequence is TGTGCCAGCATTGACGCAGATACGGAGTATTTT.

The chain combines TRBV5-1 with TRBJ2-2; maybe TRBD2 (5 bases). This CDR3 is built from 15 residues. Deletions cut 0 bases from V and 5 bases from J, with 11 bases between. The V gene's germline CDR1 is SGHRS and CDR2 YFSETQ. CDR3 bases: TGCGCCAGCAGCTTGGGCCCGGCGGGTACCGGGGAGCTGTTTTTT. The encoded protein is CASSLGPAGTGELFF.

The chain carries TRBV29-1 and TRBJ1-2; perhaps TRBD1 as D (6 bases). V was pared by 3 bases and J by 5 bases, with 16 bases between. CDR3 length: 14 amino acids. The V gene's germline CDR1 is SQVTM and CDR2 ANQGSEA. CDR3 residues: CSVDKGDRLYGYTF. The CDR3 DNA reads as TGCAGCGTTGATAAAGGCGACAGGCTTTATGGCTACACCTTC.

The chain couples TRBV12-3 or TRBV12-4 to TRBJ1-5; D is ambiguous. The CDR3 extends over 15 amino acids. The V and J ends lost 5 bases and 6 bases respectively, with 17 bases between them. The CDR3 DNA sequence: TGTGCCAGCAGTCTCAGCCTGGGTTTGGGTCAGCCCCAGCATTTT. It encodes CASSLSLGLGQPQHF.

The V call is TRBV27, the J call TRBJ2-7; D is uncertain. This CDR3 comprises 14 residues. Germline lookup yields CDR1 MNHEY and CDR2 SMNVEV (reference sequence). Trimming removed 2 bases from V and 0 bases from J, with 8 bases in between. CDR3 nucleotides: TGTGCCAGCAGTTTAAACACCAACTCCTACGAGCAGTACTTC. It encodes CASSLNTNSYEQYF.

The chain has TRBV4-1 and TRBJ1-6; 10 bases line up with TRBD1. V lost 4 bases and J lost 6; bases outside the gene matches: 6. CDR1 and CDR2 (germline): MGHRA, YSYEKL. This CDR3 is 16 amino acids long. The CDR3 is CASSLLTGGGNSPLHF. In nucleotides, the CDR3 is TGCGCCAGCAGCCTGTTGACAGGGGGCGGTAATTCACCCCTCCACTTT.